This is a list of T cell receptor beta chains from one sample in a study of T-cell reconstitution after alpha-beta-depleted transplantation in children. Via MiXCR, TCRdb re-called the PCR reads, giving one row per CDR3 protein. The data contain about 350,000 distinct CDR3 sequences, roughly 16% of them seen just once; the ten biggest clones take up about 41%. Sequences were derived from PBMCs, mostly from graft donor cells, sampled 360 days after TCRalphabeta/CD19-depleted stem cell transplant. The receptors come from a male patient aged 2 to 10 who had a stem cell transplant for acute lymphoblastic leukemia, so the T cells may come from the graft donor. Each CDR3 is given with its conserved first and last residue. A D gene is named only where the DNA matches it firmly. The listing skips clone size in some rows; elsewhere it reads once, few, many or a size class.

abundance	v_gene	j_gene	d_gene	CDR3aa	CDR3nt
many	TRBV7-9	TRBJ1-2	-	CASSLDSPFYGYTF	TGTGCCAGCAGCTTGGACAGCCCTTTCTATGGCTACACCTTC
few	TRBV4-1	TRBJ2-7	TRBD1	CASSQRQGERYEQYF	TGCGCCAGCAGCCAAAGACAGGGGGAGAGGTACGAGCAGTACTTC
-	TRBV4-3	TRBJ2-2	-	CASRRTANTGELFF	TGCGCCAGCAGACGGACCGCGAACACCGGGGAGCTGTTTTTT
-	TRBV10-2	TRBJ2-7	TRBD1	CASSEDRGQYEQYF	TGCGCCAGCAGTGAAGACAGGGGGCAATACGAGCAGTACTTC
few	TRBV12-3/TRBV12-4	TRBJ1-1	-	CASSINRRLNTEAFF	TGTGCCAGCAGTATTAACAGGAGGCTTAACACTGAAGCTTTCTTT
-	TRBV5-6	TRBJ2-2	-	CASSLESVELLTAGELFF	TGTGCCAGCAGCTTGGAGAGCGTTGAATTGTTGACAGCCGGGGAGCTGTTTTTT
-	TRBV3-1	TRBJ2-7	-	CASCQDWDFVSEQYF	TGTGCCTCCTGCCAAGACTGGGATTTTGTGTCCGAGCAGTACTTC
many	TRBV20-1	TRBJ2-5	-	CSARDLETQYF	TGCAGTGCTAGAGACTTAGAGACCCAGTACTTC
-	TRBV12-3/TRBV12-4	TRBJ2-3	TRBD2	CASSSSRLAGTDTQYF	TGTGCCAGCAGTTCCTCTCGACTAGCGGGCACAGATACGCAGTATTTT
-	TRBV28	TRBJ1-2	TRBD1	CASRWTGGEGYGYTF	TGTGCCAGCAGGTGGACAGGGGGCGAGGGCTATGGCTACACCTTC
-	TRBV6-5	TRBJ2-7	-	CASSYGLLGTYEQYF	TGTGCCAGCAGTTACGGACTTCTGGGGACCTACGAGCAGTACTTC
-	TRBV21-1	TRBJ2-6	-	CASSKNGEWAGANVLTF	TGTGCCAGCAGCAAAAACGGGGAATGGGCTGGGGCCAACGTCCTGACTTTC
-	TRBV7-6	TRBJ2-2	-	CASSGKGQTHGELFF	TGTGCCAGCAGCGGAAAAGGACAGACGCACGGGGAGCTGTTTTTT
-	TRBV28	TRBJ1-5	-	CASSWKGNQPQHF	TGTGCCAGCAGTTGGAAGGGTAATCAGCCCCAGCATTTT
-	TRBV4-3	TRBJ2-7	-	CASSQALRGYEQYF	TGCGCCAGCAGCCAAGCTCTCCGGGGCTACGAGCAGTACTTC
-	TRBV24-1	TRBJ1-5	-	CATSDLPYSNQPQHF	TGTGCCACCAGTGATTTACCCTATAGCAATCAGCCCCAGCATTTT
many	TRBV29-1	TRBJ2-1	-	CSVEYRENEQFF	TGCAGCGTTGAGTACCGGGAGAATGAGCAGTTCTTC
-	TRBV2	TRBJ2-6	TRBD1	CASSKQGTGANVLTF	TGTGCCAGCAGCAAACAGGGGACTGGGGCCAACGTCCTGACTTTC
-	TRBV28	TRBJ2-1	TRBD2	CASSLTSAYEQFF	TGTGCCAGCAGTTTGACTAGCGCATATGAGCAGTTCTTC
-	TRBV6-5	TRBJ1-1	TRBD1	CASSYQGANTEAFF	TGTGCCAGCAGTTACCAGGGGGCGAATACTGAAGCTTTCTTT
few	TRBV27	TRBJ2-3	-	CASQGHPSTDTQYF	TGTGCCAGCCAGGGACACCCTAGCACAGATACGCAGTATTTT
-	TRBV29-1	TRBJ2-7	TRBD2	CSARLAGGFEQYF	TGCAGCGCACGACTAGCGGGAGGATTCGAGCAGTACTTC
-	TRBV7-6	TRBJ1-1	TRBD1	CASSSNRGHTEAFF	TGTGCCAGCAGCAGTAACAGGGGGCATACTGAAGCTTTCTTT
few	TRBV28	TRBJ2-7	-	CASSKRDLLTEQYF	TGTGCCAGCAGCAAGAGGGACTTACTGACAGAGCAGTACTTC
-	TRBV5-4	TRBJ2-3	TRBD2	CASSSGLAGATTDTQYF	TGTGCCAGCAGCTCCGGACTAGCGGGAGCCACAACAGATACGCAGTATTTT
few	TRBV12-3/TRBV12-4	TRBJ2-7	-	CASSLGRITYEQYF	TGTGCCAGCAGTTTGGGGCGTATCACCTACGAGCAGTACTTC
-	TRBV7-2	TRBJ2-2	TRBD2	CASSAATGGTVTGELFF	TGTGCCAGCAGCGCCGCCACGGGGGGGACGGTCACCGGGGAGCTGTTTTTT
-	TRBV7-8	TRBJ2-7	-	CASSLASGVSYEQYF	TGTGCCAGCAGCTTAGCGTCTGGGGTCTCCTACGAGCAGTACTTC
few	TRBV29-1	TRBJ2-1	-	CSVVRAASSYNEQFF	TGCAGCGTTGTTAGGGCTGCTAGCTCCTACAATGAGCAGTTCTTC
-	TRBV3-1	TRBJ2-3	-	CASSQVGVRSDTQYF	TGTGCCAGCAGCCAAGTGGGAGTCCGGTCAGATACGCAGTATTTT
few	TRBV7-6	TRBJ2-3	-	CASSLASAGWADTQYF	TGTGCCAGCAGCTTAGCGTCGGCAGGTTGGGCAGATACGCAGTATTTT
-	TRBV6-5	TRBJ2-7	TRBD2	CASSYAGVLGEQYF	TGTGCCAGCAGTTACGCGGGAGTGCTTGGGGAGCAGTACTTC
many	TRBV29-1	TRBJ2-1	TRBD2	CSATTSSGRMLEQFF	TGCAGCGCTACGACCTCTAGCGGGAGGATGCTTGAGCAGTTCTTC
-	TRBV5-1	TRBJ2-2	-	CASSGSEAGELFF	TGCGCCAGCAGTGGTTCGGAAGCGGGGGAGCTGTTTTTT
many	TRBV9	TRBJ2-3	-	CASSEAPEKWGTDTQYF	TGTGCCAGCAGCGAAGCTCCGGAGAAATGGGGCACAGATACGCAGTATTTT
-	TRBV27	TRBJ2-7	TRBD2	CASSPIAGVGYEQYF	TGTGCCAGCAGTCCCATAGCGGGAGTCGGGTACGAGCAGTACTTC
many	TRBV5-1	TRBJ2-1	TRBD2	CASSFPLAGSYNEQFF	TGCGCCAGCAGCTTTCCACTAGCGGGAAGTTACAATGAGCAGTTCTTC
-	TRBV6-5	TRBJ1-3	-	CASSYSSGNTIYF	TGTGCCAGCAGTTACAGCTCTGGAAACACCATATATTTT
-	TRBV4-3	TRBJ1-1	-	CASSQDKPTGPGTEAFF	TGCGCCAGCAGCCAAGATAAACCCACAGGGCCGGGGACTGAAGCTTTCTTT
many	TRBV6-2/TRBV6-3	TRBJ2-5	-	CASSYSAGFQETQYF	TGTGCCAGCAGTTACAGTGCGGGATTCCAAGAGACCCAGTACTTC
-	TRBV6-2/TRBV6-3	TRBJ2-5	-	CASSYRPTETQYF	TGTGCCAGCAGTTACCGGCCTACCGAGACCCAGTACTTC
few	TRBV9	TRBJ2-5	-	CASSVTGTSETQYF	TGTGCCAGCAGCGTAACAGGGACGTCAGAGACCCAGTACTTC